This TCR beta chain emerged from a study of shared T cell receptors in the human thymus. Trimming removed 5 bases at V and 4 bases at J, with 11 bases between. CDR1 and CDR2 from the germline V gene are MDHEN and SYDVKM. The CDR3 sequence is 13 residues long. The protocol was immunoSEQ multiplex PCR, while the TCRdb copy is restricted to in-frame clones and leaves out a portion. The data show 500,000 to 850,000 clones, more than 75% seen once. These data also featured in a second study, about human thymus T cells.

Material for sequencing was thymocytes. The receptor's source is a boy younger than two with a congenital heart defect. The J gene is TRBJ1-1, the V gene TRBV28; no firm D call. CDR3: CASSRKGGTEAFF. In DNA form, the CDR3 reads TGTGCCAGCAGTCGCAAGGGAGGCACTGAAGCTTTCTTT.